This entry lists 12 T cell receptor beta chains sequenced from one sample in a study of metastatic and nonmetastatic thyroid tumors. Via MiXCR, TCRdb re-called the PCR reads. The table records about 45,000 clones, 4% of them present only once. Thyroid surgery had not been preceded by any treatment in any patient. The sequencing input was blood. Source of these receptors: a female donor with papillary thyroid cancer or a benign thyroid nodule (not recorded which). Some clones in this sample may be carry-over from other donors' samples.

This clone appeared a few times. V usage is TRBV7-2 and J usage is TRBJ1-1; D ambiguous. Per the germline V gene, CDR1 is SGHTA and CDR2 is FQGNSA. The CDR3 is made up of 14 amino acids. Deletions cut 3 bases from V and 13 bases from J, with 21 bases between. The CDR3: CASSFASSGTEDFF. The CDR3 coding sequence is TGTGCCAGCAGCTTTGCCTCTTCAGGCACTGAGGATTTCTTT.

This clone turned up a few times. Given a much more abundant clone one base away, this may be a read error. In nucleotides, the CDR3 is TGTGCCAGCAGCCTTCCCGGAAACCCCGGGGAGCTGTTTTTT. Translating it yields CASSLPGNPGELFF. The V call is TRBV5-6, the J call TRBJ2-2, with no clear D. This CDR3 has 14 amino acids. V lost 4 bases and J 6 bases, leaving 13 bases between the germline ends. The germline V gene has CDR1 SGHDT and CDR2 YYEEEE.

This clone occurred many times. The CDR3 protein is CSARDPWTSGVTDTQYF. CDR3 sequence (DNA): TGCAGTGCTAGAGACCCCTGGACTAGCGGAGTGACAGATACGCAGTATTTT. J is TRBJ2-3 and V is TRBV20-1; 10 bases map to TRBD2. This CDR3 has 17 amino acids. J gave up 3 bases and V 0 bases, and 9 bases lay outside the gene matches. Germline V gene sequence: CDR1 DFQATT, CDR2 SNEGSKA (reference sequence).

This clone was seen many times. V is TRBV20-1 and J is TRBJ2-7, with 12 bases aligning to TRBD2. The CDR3 is 14 amino acids. The ends lost 6 bases at V and 2 bases at J; junction bases unmatched: 5. The germline V gene has CDR1 DFQATT and CDR2 SNEGSKA (reference sequence). The CDR3 loop is CSASSGRGPYEQYF. DNA of the CDR3: TGCAGTGCCTCTAGCGGGAGGGGCCCCTACGAGCAGTACTTC.

V gene TRBV6-2 or TRBV6-3 combines with J gene TRBJ2-2; 8 nucleotides line up with TRBD1. The CDR3 has 15 amino acids. V lost 2 bases, J lost 2 bases, and 1 base stayed unmatched. Germline assignment: CDR1 MNHEY and CDR2 SVGEGT. CDR3 in amino acids: CASSYDRGNTGELFF. The CDR3 nucleotides are TGTGCCAGCAGTTACGACAGGGGAAACACCGGGGAGCTGTTTTTT.

This clone came up many times. V usage is TRBV20-1 and J usage is TRBJ2-3, with 13 positions matching TRBD2. J was trimmed by 2 bases and V by 6 bases; bases with no gene match: 8. The CDR3 is 16 residues long. Germline values: CDR1 DFQATT, CDR2 SNEGSKA (reference sequence). The CDR3 DNA follows: TGCAGTGCCAGAAGACTAGCGGGAGGAATCACAGATACGCAGTATTTT. Residues: CSARRLAGGITDTQYF.

This clone has just a few counts. The chain joins TRBV28 to TRBJ1-1, with 9 bases fitting TRBD1. V was pared by 5 bases and J by 10 bases, with 8 bases of the junction left unmatched. Looked up from germline, CDR1 is MDHEN and CDR2 is SYDVKM. The CDR3 extends over 13 amino acids. In DNA, the CDR3 is TGTGCCAGCAGTCGACCGGACAGGGGAGCAGCTTTCTTT. This translates into CASSRPDRGAAFF.

The chain carries TRBV20-1 and TRBJ2-1; 8 bases are shared with TRBD1. Germline CDR1 and CDR2: DFQATT and SNEGSKA (reference sequence). The CDR3 runs to 14 residues. With 5 bases clipped from V and 2 bases from J, the junction kept 5 bases outside the gene matches. The CDR3 bases are TGCAGTGCTGGCGGGACAGGTCCCTACAATGAGCAGTTCTTC. Its protein product is CSAGGTGPYNEQFF.

This clone has at least ten counts. The gene calls are TRBV7-3 and TRBJ1-1; D uncertain. Trimming stripped 2 bases from V and 3 bases from J, with 7 bases between. Germline assignment: CDR1 SGHTA and CDR2 FQGTGA. The CDR3 has 13 amino acids. CDR3 residues: CASSLEGDTEAFF. DNA for the CDR3: TGTGCCAGCAGCTTAGAAGGTGACACTGAAGCTTTCTTT.

This clone came up a few times. One end of the junction varies from germline; a read error may be responsible. Other nucleotide sequences from this sample produce the same CDR3. The CDR3 nucleotides are TGTGCCAGCAGCCCAAAGGCTGCCTCCAACGAGGGGGAGTTCTCTTTT. Translation gives CASSPKAASNEGEFSF. This chain links TRBV13 with TRBJ1-4; possibly TRBD1 for D (6 bases). Per the germline V gene, CDR1 is PRHDT and CDR2 is FYEKMQ (reference sequence). CDR3 length: 16 amino acids.

The chain uses TRBV6-2 or TRBV6-3 and TRBJ1-2, with unresolved D. This CDR3 is 11 amino acids long. Germline CDR1 MNHEY, CDR2 SVGEGT. Trimming removed 6 bases from V and 10 bases from J, with 12 bases in between. In nucleotides, the CDR3 is TGTGCCAGCAGCCGTCTCGACCACTACACCTTC. Its protein product is CASSRLDHYTF.

There are many counts of this clone. The chain links TRBV11-2 to TRBJ2-2; D is possibly TRBD1 or TRBD2 (5 bases each). V lost 5 bases to trimming and J lost 3 bases, with 16 bases between them. The CDR3 loop spans 16 amino acids. CDR1 and CDR2 from the germline V gene are SGHAT and FQNNGV. For the CDR3, the DNA is TGTGCCAGCAGCATCAATGAGGGGCGGGACACCGGGGAGCTGTTTTTT. As protein: CASSINEGRDTGELFF.